Each of the 15 T cell receptor beta chains below was sequenced from the same sample in a study of blood T cells in healthy people across ages. Through a sample-barcoded 5' primer and a J-beta primer mix, a second PCR was run for roughly 6 to 11 cycles. TCRdb re-called the 5' RACE reads through MiXCR, storing one row per CDR3 protein. The table has about 630,000 distinct CDR3 sequences, roughly 21% seen once. The specimen was blood. The receptors were gathered from a man in his 70s in good health.

Comments on this clonotype: An end of the junction differs from the germline gene, which may be a read error. The chain employs TRBV6-5 and TRBJ2-1, with D perhaps assigned TRBD1 or TRBD2 (6 bases each). Germline V gene data show CDR1 as MNHEY and CDR2 as SVGAGI. The CDR3 runs to 12 residues. The CDR3 here is CASSRGDNEQSF. CDR3 coding DNA: TGTGCCAGCAGTAGGGGGGACAATGAGCAGTCCTTC.

The gene calls are TRBV6-1 and TRBJ2-4, with TRBD1 matching over 11 bases. The germline V gene encodes CDR1 MNHNS and CDR2 SASEGT. V was pared by 3 bases and J by 8 bases, with 6 bases of the junction left unmatched. This CDR3 spans 15 amino acids. CDR3: CASSDSGTGGDIQYF. The DNA of the CDR3 is TGTGCCAGCAGTGATTCCGGGACAGGGGGTGACATTCAGTACTTC.

V gene TRBV5-1 combines with J gene TRBJ2-3; D may correspond to TRBD1 or TRBD2 (5 bases each). The CDR3 runs 15 residues. CDR1 and CDR2 (germline): SGHRS, YFSETQ. The V end was cut by 4 bases, the J end by 11 bases, with 23 bases between. CDR3 coding DNA: TGCGCCAGCAGCATAAGTCCCGGGACGGGGACGGAGCAGTATTTT. It codes for CASSISPGTGTEQYF. Looking up the rest from reference TRBV5-1 and TRBJ2-3 gives the full variable domain: KAGVTQTPRYLIKTRGQQVTLSCSPISGHRSVSWYQQTPGQGLQFLFEYFSETQRNKGNFPGRFSGRQFSNSRSEMNVSTLELGDSALYLCASSISPGTGTEQYFGPGTRLTVL.

This clonotype was seen more than once but under ten times. The V and J genes are TRBV14 and TRBJ1-2; D unresolved. Looked up from germline, CDR1 is SGHDN and CDR2 is FVKESK. This CDR3 is built from 12 residues. Trimming cost V 6 bases and J 2 bases, with 7 bases left between them. CDR3 loop: CASSETNYGYTF. Written as DNA, the CDR3 is TGTGCCAGCAGTGAGACAAACTATGGCTACACCTTC.

The chain joins TRBV3-1 to TRBJ2-5; D might be TRBD1 or TRBD2, each matching 6 bases. This CDR3 has 11 amino acids. The V end lost 7 bases, the J end lost 11 bases, and 14 bases lay between the germline ends. Germline V CDR1 and CDR2: LGHDT, YNNKEL (reference sequence). The CDR3 DNA follows: TGTGCCAGCAAGGGGGGCAGGGAGCAGTACTTC. Encoded protein: CASKGGREQYF.

This clonotype was seen only a few times. The rearrangement links TRBV5-1 to TRBJ1-4, with 8 bases fitting TRBD1. Trimming removed 3 bases from V and 3 bases from J; junction bases left unmatched: 4. This CDR3 spans 15 amino acids. Germline CDR1 is SGHRS and CDR2 is YFSETQ. CDR3 sequence: CASSSYRGSNEKLFF. For the CDR3, the DNA is TGCGCCAGCAGCTCCTACAGGGGGTCTAATGAAAAACTGTTTTTT.

This clonotype was recorded many times. This chain connects TRBV12-3 or TRBV12-4 to TRBJ2-5, with 10 positions matching TRBD2. The J call could be wrong; TRBJ2-1 is a better fit for the DNA end. The CDR3 is 15 residues long. The chain's CDR3 is CASSLGTSGRHEQFF. The CDR3 DNA is TGTGCCAGCAGTTTAGGGACTAGCGGCCGTCATGAGCAGTTCTTC.

The chain has TRBV12-5 and TRBJ2-5; 8 bases match TRBD2. The tail of the sequence fits TRBJ2-1 better, so the J call may be wrong. CDR1 and CDR2 from the germline V gene are LGHNT and FRNRAP. This CDR3 region has 14 residues. CDR3 coding DNA: TGTGCTAGTGTACGGGAGGGGATAAGGAATGAGCAGTTCTTC. It translates to CASVREGIRNEQFF.

The V gene is TRBV5-1, the J gene TRBJ2-7; 7 bases are a match to TRBD1. V lost 4 bases, J lost 1 base, and 14 bases stayed unmatched. Germline CDR1 SGHRS, CDR2 YFSETQ. CDR3 length: 17 amino acids. The CDR3 loop reads CASSNNNLRQGSYEQYF. For the CDR3, the DNA is TGCGCCAGCAGCAACAATAACCTTCGACAGGGTTCCTACGAGCAGTACTTC.

This clonotype was found a few times. The genes are TRBV20-1 and TRBJ2-3; 10 bases line up with TRBD2. This CDR3 spans 16 amino acids. The V and J ends lost 3 bases and 2 bases, in that order; junction bases with no gene match: 8. CDR1 is DFQATT and CDR2 is SNEGSKA in the germline V gene (reference sequence). The CDR3 sequence is CSASSLAGVTTDTQYF. The CDR3 DNA reads as TGCAGTGCTAGTAGTCTAGCGGGAGTTACCACAGATACGCAGTATTTT.

This clonotype was detected a few times. V gene TRBV6-1 combines with J gene TRBJ2-1; 7 positions agree with TRBD2. TRBJ2-5 explains the end of the DNA better; the J call may be wrong. CDR3 length equals 15 residues. The germline gives CDR1 MNHNS, CDR2 SASEGT. CDR3 nucleotide sequence: TGTGCCAGCAGTGAAGTGGGAATAGCGGGAGAGACCCAGTACTTC. This encodes CASSEVGIAGETQYF.

This clonotype was recorded a few times. The CDR3 DNA reads as TGTGCCAGCAGTTACCCAGGACTAGCGGTCTACGAGCAGTACTTC. It encodes CASSYPGLAVYEQYF. The chain employs TRBV6-2 or TRBV6-3 and TRBJ2-7; 10 bases are a match to TRBD2. This CDR3 spans 15 amino acids. In germline, CDR1 is MNHEY, CDR2 SVGEGT. The ends lost 2 bases at V and 3 bases at J; junction bases unmatched: 4.

This clonotype was seen a handful of times. The chain's CDR3 is CASSFNRQVETQYF. CDR3 DNA: TGTGCCAGCAGCTTTAACCGGCAAGTGGAGACCCAGTACTTC. This chain uses TRBV5-5 with TRBJ2-5, with no clear D. This CDR3 is 14 amino acids long. Germline loops: CDR1 SGHKS, CDR2 YYEKEE (reference sequence). V was shortened by 2 bases and J by 5 bases, with 13 bases between the two germline ends. The full variable domain, its missing parts supplied by reference TRBV5-5 and TRBJ2-5, is DAGVTQSPTHLIKTRGQQVTLRCSPISGHKSVSWYQQVLGQGPQFIFQYYEKEERGRGNFPDRFSARQFPNYSSELNVNALLLGDSALYLCASSFNRQVETQYFGPGTRLLVL.

The chain is built from TRBV25-1 and TRBJ2-7; TRBD1 aligns across 9 bases. Losses at the gene ends were 2 bases for V and 7 bases for J; bases not matched to a gene: 3. Germline V gene sequence: CDR1 MGHDK, CDR2 SYGVNS. This CDR3 is 13 amino acids long. The chain's CDR3 is CASSEGTGREQYF. DNA of the CDR3: TGTGCCAGCAGTGAAGGGACAGGGAGAGAGCAGTACTTC.

The chain recombines TRBV19 with TRBJ2-1, with D hard to call. CDR3 length: 14 residues. With 5 bases removed from V and 9 bases from J, the gap between germline ends came to 17 bases. Germline CDR1 reads LNHDA; CDR2 reads SQIVND (reference sequence). The DNA for the CDR3 is TGTGCCAGTAGTTTAAGTGCCACCCCGATTGAGCAGTTCTTC. Translation gives CASSLSATPIEQFF.